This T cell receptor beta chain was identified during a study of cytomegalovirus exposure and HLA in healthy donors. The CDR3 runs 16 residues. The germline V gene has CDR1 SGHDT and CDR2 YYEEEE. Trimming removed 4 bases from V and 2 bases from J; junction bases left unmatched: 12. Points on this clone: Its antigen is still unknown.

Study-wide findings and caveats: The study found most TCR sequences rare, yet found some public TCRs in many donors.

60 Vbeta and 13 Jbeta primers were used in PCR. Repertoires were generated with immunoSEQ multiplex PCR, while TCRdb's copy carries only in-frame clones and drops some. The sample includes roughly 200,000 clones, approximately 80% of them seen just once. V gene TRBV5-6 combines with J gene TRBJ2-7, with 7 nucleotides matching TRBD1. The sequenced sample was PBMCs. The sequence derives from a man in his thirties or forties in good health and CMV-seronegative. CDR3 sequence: CASSGTAGWGPYEQYF. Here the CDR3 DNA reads TGTGCCAGCAGCGGGACAGCAGGTTGGGGCCCCTACGAGCAGTACTTC.